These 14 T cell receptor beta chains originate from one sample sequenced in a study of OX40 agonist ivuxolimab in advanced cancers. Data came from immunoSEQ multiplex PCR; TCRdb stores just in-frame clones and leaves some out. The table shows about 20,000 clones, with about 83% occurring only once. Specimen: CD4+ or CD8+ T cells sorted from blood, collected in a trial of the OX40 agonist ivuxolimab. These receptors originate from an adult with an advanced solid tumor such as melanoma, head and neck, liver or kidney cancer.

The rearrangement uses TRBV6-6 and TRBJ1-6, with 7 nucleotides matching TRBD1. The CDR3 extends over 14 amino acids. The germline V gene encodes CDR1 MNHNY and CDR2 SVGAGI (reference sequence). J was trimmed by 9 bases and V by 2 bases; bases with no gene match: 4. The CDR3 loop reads CASSYPGGTSPLHF. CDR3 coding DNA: TGTGCCAGCAGTTACCCAGGGGGGACTTCACCCCTCCACTTT.

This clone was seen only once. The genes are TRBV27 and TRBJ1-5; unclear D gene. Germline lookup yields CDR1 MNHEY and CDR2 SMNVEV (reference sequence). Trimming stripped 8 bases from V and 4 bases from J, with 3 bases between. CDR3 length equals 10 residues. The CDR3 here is CASGNQPQHF. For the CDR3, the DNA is TGTGCCAGCGGGAATCAGCCCCAGCATTTT.

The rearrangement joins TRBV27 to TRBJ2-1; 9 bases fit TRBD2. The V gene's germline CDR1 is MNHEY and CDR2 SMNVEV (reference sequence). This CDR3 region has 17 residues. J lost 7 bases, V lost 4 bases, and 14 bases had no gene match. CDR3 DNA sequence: TGTGCCAGCAGTTCCATACATTTAGCGGGAGTCGGGAATGAGCAGTTCTTC. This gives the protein CASSSIHLAGVGNEQFF.

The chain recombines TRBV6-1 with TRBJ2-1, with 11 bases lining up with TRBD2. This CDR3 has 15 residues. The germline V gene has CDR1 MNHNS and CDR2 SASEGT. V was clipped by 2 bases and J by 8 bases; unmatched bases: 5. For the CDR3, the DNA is TGTGCCAGCAGTGAAAGGCTAGCGGGAGGATATGAGCAGTTCTTC. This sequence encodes CASSERLAGGYEQFF.

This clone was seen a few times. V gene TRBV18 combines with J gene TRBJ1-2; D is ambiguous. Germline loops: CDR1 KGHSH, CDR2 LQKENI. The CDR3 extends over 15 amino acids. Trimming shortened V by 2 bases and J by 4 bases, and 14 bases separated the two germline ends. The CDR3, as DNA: TGTGCCAGCTCACCAAAGGACGAACGCCGCTATGGCTACACCTTC. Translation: CASSPKDERRYGYTF.

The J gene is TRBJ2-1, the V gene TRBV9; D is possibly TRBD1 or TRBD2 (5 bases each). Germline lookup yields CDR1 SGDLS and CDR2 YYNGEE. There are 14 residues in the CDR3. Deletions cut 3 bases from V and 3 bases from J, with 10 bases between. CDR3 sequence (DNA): TGTGCCAGCAGCGCCGGGACGCTCTACAATGAGCAGTTCTTC. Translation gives CASSAGTLYNEQFF.

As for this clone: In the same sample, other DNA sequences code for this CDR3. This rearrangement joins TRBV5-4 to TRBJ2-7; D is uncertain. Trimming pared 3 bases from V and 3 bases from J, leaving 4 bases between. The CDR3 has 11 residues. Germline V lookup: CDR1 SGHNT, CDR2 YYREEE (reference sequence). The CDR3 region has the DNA TGTGCCAGCAGCTCCAACTACGAGCAGTACTTC. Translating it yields CASSSNYEQYF.

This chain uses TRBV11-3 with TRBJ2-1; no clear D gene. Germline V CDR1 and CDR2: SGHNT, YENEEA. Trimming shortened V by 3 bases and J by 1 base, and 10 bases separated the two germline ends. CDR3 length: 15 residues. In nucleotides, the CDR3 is TGTGCCAGCAGCTTCGGCAGGAGATCCTACAATGAGCAGTTCTTC. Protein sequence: CASSFGRRSYNEQFF.

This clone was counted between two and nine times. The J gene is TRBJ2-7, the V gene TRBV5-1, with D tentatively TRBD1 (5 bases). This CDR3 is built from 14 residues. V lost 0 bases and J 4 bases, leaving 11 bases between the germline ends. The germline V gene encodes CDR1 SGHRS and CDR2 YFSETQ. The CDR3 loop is CASSLDGRVYEQYF. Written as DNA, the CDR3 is TGCGCCAGCAGCTTGGACGGCAGGGTATACGAGCAGTACTTC. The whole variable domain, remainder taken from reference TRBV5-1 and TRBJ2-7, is KAGVTQTPRYLIKTRGQQVTLSCSPISGHRSVSWYQQTPGQGLQFLFEYFSETQRNKGNFPGRFSGRQFSNSRSEMNVSTLELGDSALYLCASSLDGRVYEQYFGPGTRLTVT.

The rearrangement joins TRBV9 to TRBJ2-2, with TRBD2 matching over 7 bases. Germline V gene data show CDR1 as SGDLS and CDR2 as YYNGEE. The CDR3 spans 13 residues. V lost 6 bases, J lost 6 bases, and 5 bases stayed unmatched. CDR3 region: CASKTSDSGELFF. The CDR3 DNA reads TGTGCCAGCAAAACTAGCGATTCCGGGGAGCTGTTTTTT.

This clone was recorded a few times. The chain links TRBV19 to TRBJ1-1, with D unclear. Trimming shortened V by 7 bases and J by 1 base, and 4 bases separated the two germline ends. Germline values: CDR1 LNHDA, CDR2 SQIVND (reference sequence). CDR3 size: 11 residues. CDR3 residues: CASKSNTEAFF. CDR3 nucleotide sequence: TGTGCCAGTAAATCGAACACTGAAGCTTTCTTT. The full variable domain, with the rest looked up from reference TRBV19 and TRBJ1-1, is DGGITQSPKYLFRKEGQNVTLSCEQNLNHDAMYWYRQDPGQGLRLIYYSQIVNDFQKGDIAEGYSVSREKKESFPLTVTSAQKNPTAFYLCASKSNTEAFFGQGTRLTVV.

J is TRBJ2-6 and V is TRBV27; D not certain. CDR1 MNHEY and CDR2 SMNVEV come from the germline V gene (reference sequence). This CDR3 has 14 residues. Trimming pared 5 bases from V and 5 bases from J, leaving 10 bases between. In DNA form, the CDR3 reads TGTGCCAGCAGTCCCCCCTGGAGGGCCAACGTCCTGACTTTC. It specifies CASSPPWRANVLTF.

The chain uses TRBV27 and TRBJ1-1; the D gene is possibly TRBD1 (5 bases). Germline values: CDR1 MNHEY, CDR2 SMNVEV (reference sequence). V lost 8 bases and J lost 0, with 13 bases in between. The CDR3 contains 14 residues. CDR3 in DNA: TGTGCCAGCGGGGGAATGGCCATGAACACTGAAGCTTTCTTT. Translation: CASGGMAMNTEAFF.

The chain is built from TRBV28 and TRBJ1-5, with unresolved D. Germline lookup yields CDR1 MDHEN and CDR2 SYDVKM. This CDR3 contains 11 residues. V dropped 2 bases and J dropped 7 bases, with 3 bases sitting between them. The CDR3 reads CASSLGQPQHF. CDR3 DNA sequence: TGTGCCAGCAGTTTAGGGCAGCCCCAGCATTTT. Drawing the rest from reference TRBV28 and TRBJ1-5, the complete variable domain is DVKVTQSSRYLVKRTGEKVFLECVQDMDHENMFWYRQDPGLGLRLIYFSYDVKMKEKGDIPEGYSVSREKKERFSLILESASTNQTSMYLCASSLGQPQHFGDGTRLSIL.